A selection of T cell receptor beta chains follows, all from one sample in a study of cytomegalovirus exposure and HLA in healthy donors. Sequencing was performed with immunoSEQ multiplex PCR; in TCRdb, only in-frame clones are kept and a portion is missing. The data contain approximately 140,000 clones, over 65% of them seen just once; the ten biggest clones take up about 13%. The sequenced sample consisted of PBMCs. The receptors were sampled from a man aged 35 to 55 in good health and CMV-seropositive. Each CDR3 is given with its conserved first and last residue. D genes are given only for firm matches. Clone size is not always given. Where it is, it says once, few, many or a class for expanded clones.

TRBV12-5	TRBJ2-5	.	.	CASGPDLESQYF	TGTGCTAGTGGTCCGGATCTAGAGTCGCAGTACTTC
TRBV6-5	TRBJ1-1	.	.	CASSYRAGGGTEAFF	TGTGCCAGCAGTTACCGGGCAGGCGGGGGCACTGAAGCTTTCTTT
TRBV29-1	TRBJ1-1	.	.	CSHIAGGSNTEAFF	TGCAGCCACATCGCGGGGGGGTCGAACACTGAAGCTTTCTTT
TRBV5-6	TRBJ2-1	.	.	CASSLTGSGNEQFF	TGTGCCAGCAGCTTGACGGGGTCGGGCAATGAGCAGTTCTTC
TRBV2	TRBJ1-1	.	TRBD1	CASSLDRDTEAFF	TGTGCCAGCAGTCTAGACAGGGACACTGAAGCTTTCTTT
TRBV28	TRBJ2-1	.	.	CASSRRNSLYNEQFF	TGTGCCAGCAGTAGAAGAAATAGCTTGTACAATGAGCAGTTCTTC
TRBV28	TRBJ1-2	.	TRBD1	CASSFLQGGEYTF	TGTGCCAGCAGTTTCCTACAGGGGGGAGAGTACACCTTC
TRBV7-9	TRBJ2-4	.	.	CSSSFWGGVLRDIQYF	TGTTCCAGCAGCTTCTGGGGAGGAGTCCTACGGGACATTCAGTACTTC
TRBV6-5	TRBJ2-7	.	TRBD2	CASSYSRTSGTLGQYF	TGTGCCAGCAGTTACTCGAGGACTAGCGGGACCCTGGGGCAGTACTTC
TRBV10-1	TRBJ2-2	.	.	CASSPTLTGELFF	TGCGCCAGCAGTCCGACTCTAACCGGGGAGCTGTTTTTT
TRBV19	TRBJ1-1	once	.	CASSVDITWAEAFF	TGTGCCAGTAGTGTGGACATTACGTGGGCTGAAGCTTTCTTT
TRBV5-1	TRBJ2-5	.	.	CASSPGHTQETQYF	TGCGCCAGCAGCCCCGGACATACCCAAGAGACCCAGTACTTC
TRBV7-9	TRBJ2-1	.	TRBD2	CASSLRGTSGRVYNEQFF	TGTGCCAGCAGCTTAAGGGGGACTAGCGGGAGGGTTTACAATGAGCAGTTCTTC
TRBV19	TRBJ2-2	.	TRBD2	CASTGLAATNTGELFF	TGTGCCAGTACAGGGCTAGCGGCTACGAACACCGGGGAGCTGTTTTTT
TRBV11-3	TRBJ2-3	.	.	CASSLGGDTDTQYF	TGTGCCAGCAGCTTAGGGGGCGACACAGATACGCAGTATTTT
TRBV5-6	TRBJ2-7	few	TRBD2	CASSPGLAGTYEQYF	TGTGCCAGCAGCCCGGGACTAGCGGGAACCTACGAGCAGTACTTC
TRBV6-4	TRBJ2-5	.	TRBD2	CATVAGGPETQYF	TGTGCCACTGTAGCGGGAGGGCCGGAGACCCAGTACTTC
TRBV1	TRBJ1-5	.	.	CTSSQDAGGGASNQPQHF	TGCACCAGCAGCCAAGACGCTGGGGGAGGGGCGAGCAATCAGCCCCAGCATTTT
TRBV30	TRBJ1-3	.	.	CAWMGQGKSGNTIYF	TGTGCCTGGATGGGCCAGGGGAAGTCTGGAAACACCATATATTTT
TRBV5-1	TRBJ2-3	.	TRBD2	CASSVARTGSGLAGGDTQYF	TGCGCCAGCAGCGTTGCCAGGACAGGGTCGGGACTAGCGGGAGGAGATACGCAGTATTTT
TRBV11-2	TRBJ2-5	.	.	CASSLVVGLPETQYF	TGTGCCAGCAGCTTAGTTGTGGGGCTACCCGAGACCCAGTACTTC
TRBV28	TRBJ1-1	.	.	CASRRSTLSTEAFF	TGTGCCAGCAGAAGGAGTACCTTAAGCACTGAAGCTTTCTTT
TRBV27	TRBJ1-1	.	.	CASSLRQSNTEAFF	TGTGCCAGCAGTTTGAGGCAGTCGAACACTGAAGCTTTCTTT
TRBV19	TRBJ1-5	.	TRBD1	CASSMGTGESQPQHF	TGTGCCAGTAGTATGGGGACAGGGGAGAGTCAGCCCCAGCATTTT
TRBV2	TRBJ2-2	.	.	CASWEIRELFF	TGTGCCAGCTGGGAGATTCGGGAGCTGTTTTTT
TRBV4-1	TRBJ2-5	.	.	CASSQEGSVETQYF	TGCGCCAGCAGCCAAGAAGGGAGTGTGGAGACCCAGTACTTC
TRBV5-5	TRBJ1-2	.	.	CASSLRADRDTDYGYTF	TGTGCCAGCAGCCTACGAGCCGATCGGGACACCGACTATGGCTACACCTTC
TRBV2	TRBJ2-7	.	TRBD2	CASRDSGPTYEQYF	TGTGCCAGCAGAGATAGCGGGCCCACCTACGAGCAGTACTTC
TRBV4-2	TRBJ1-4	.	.	CASSQDKRIGDEKLFF	TGTGCCAGCAGCCAAGATAAGAGGATAGGGGATGAAAAACTGTTTTTT
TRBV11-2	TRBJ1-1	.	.	CASSLWERPDKMNTEAFF	TGTGCCAGCAGCTTATGGGAGCGGCCTGATAAAATGAACACTGAAGCTTTCTTT
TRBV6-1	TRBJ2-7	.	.	CASSESPPGTQYF	TGTGCCAGCAGTGAATCGCCCCCCGGGACACAGTACTTC
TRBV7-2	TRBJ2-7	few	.	CASSLGTMTSYEQYF	TGTGCCAGCAGCTTAGGGACTATGACCTCCTACGAGCAGTACTTC
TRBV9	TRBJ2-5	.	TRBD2	CASSVGGTPYQETQYF	TGTGCCAGCAGCGTGGGGGGGACTCCGTACCAAGAGACCCAGTACTTC
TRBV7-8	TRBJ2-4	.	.	CASSASRNSQYF	TGTGCCAGCAGCGCCTCAAGGAACAGTCAGTACTTC
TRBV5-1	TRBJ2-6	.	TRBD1	CASNLAGQGAAGANVLTF	TGCGCCAGCAACTTGGCGGGACAGGGGGCGGCCGGGGCCAACGTCCTGACTTTC
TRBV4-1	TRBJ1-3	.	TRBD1	CASSQGENSGNTIYF	TGCGCCAGCAGTCAGGGGGAGAACTCTGGAAACACCATATATTTT
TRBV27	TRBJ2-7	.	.	CASSSRVPTYEQYF	TGTGCCAGCAGTTCCAGGGTTCCAACCTACGAGCAGTACTTC
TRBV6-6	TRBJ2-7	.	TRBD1	CASSYSTGGSYEQYF	TGTGCCAGCAGTTACTCGACAGGGGGTTCCTACGAGCAGTACTTC
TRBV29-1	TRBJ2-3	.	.	CSVEVSISTDTQYF	TGCAGCGTTGAAGTGTCTATAAGCACAGATACGCAGTATTTT
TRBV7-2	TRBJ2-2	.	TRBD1	CASSGPGQGLTGELFF	TGTGCCAGCAGCGGCCCGGGACAGGGATTAACCGGGGAGCTGTTTTTT
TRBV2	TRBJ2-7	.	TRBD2	CASRIGTSGYEQYF	TGTGCCAGCAGGATCGGGACTAGCGGCTACGAGCAGTACTTC
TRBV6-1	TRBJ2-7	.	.	CASSESGRGEQYF	TGTGCCAGCAGTGAAAGTGGGAGAGGCGAGCAGTACTTC
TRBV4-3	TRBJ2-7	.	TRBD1	CASSQRTGDYEQYF	TGCGCCAGCAGCCAACGGACAGGGGATTACGAGCAGTACTTC
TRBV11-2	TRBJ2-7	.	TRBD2	CASSYLTSGLEWDEQYF	TGTGCCAGCAGCTACCTGACTAGCGGGTTGGAGTGGGACGAGCAGTACTTC
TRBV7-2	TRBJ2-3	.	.	CASSSQDTLGLKRTDTQYF	TGTGCCAGCAGCTCCCAAGACACCTTAGGACTTAAACGCACAGATACGCAGTATTTT
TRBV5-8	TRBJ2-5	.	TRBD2	CASSPGTSGRALETQYF	TGTGCCAGCAGCCCCGGGACTAGCGGGAGGGCCCTGGAGACCCAGTACTTC
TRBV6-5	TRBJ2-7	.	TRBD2	CASSPPGLAGEAYF	TGTGCCAGCAGTCCCCCCGGACTAGCGGGAGAGGCATACTTC
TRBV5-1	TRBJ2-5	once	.	CASSLVAETQYF	TGCGCCAGCAGCTTGGTAGCGGAGACCCAGTACTTC
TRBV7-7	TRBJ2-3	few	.	CASSFQGSDTQYF	TGTGCCAGCAGCTTCCAGGGTTCAGATACGCAGTATTTT
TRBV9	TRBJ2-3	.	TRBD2	CASSVAPGLAAGGTQYF	TGTGCCAGCAGCGTAGCCCCGGGACTAGCGGCCGGGGGTACGCAGTATTTT
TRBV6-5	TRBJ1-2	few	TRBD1	CASRSDRGSYGYTF	TGTGCCAGCAGGTCCGACAGGGGCTCATATGGCTACACCTTC
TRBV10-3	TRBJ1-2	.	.	CAIRISQGAGGYTF	TGTGCCATCAGGATAAGCCAGGGAGCGGGGGGCTACACCTTC
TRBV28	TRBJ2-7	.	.	CASSLRRDEQYF	TGTGCCAGCAGTTTGAGGAGGGACGAGCAGTACTTC
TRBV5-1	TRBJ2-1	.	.	CASSLFGDEQFF	TGCGCCAGCAGCTTATTCGGGGATGAGCAGTTCTTC